A single sample is the source of the 13 T cell receptor beta chains below, sequenced in a study of shared clonotypes between healthy human individuals. Method: immunoSEQ multiplex PCR; TCRdb's copy keeps in-frame clones and lacks some. Here the sample spans 2 million to 2.5 million clones, 95% being singletons. The sample was naive CD4+ T cells sorted from blood. Subset defined: CD45RA+ positively selected. The receptor source for this set is a man aged 18 to 29 in good health.

A remark on this clone: In the same sample, other DNA sequences code for this CDR3. The chain is built from TRBV25-1 and TRBJ1-2; D is unresolved. The CDR3 loop spans 11 amino acids. The germline V gene has CDR1 MGHDK and CDR2 SYGVNS. V dropped 6 bases and J dropped 1 base, with 3 bases sitting between them. The CDR3 reads CASSGNYGYTF. DNA of the CDR3: TGTGCCAGCAGCGGTAACTATGGCTACACCTTC.

This clone was detected once. The V call is TRBV9, the J call TRBJ2-5, with a tentative D call TRBD2 (6 bases). From germline, CDR1 is SGDLS and CDR2 YYNGEE. Trimming stripped 8 bases from V and 0 bases from J, with 14 bases between. The CDR3 covers 14 residues. The CDR3 nucleotides read TGTGCCAGTAGCAACCGGGACTACCAAGAGACCCAGTACTTC. Translated, it gives CASSNRDYQETQYF.

The V call is TRBV5-1, the J call TRBJ1-1, with D perhaps matching TRBD1 (6 bases). The CDR3 runs to 13 residues. Between the trimmed V and J ends, which lost 0 bases and 12 bases, there was a span of 15 bases. Germline V gene sequence: CDR1 SGHRS, CDR2 YFSETQ. The CDR3 loop reads CASSLEGDAGSFF. The DNA for the CDR3 is TGCGCCAGCAGCTTGGAGGGGGACGCTGGGTCTTTCTTT.

This chain links TRBV7-2 with TRBJ2-1, with TRBD2 matching 11 bases. This CDR3 has 15 residues. Germline CDR1 is SGHTA and CDR2 is FQGNSA. The trim removed 3 bases at V and 8 bases at J, leaving 6 bases unmatched. The CDR3 DNA reads as TGTGCCAGCAGCTTTAGCGGGAGGGCCTCCGATGAGCAGTTCTTC. It specifies CASSFSGRASDEQFF.

V usage is TRBV7-9 and J usage is TRBJ2-7; D unresolved. This CDR3 spans 14 amino acids. The V and J ends lost 1 base and 4 bases respectively, with 11 bases between them. The germline V gene has CDR1 SEHNR and CDR2 FQNEAQ (reference sequence). Here the CDR3 DNA reads TGTGCCAGCAGCTTAGGGGGTATCGGATACGAGCAGTACTTC. Its translation is CASSLGGIGYEQYF.

The chain has TRBV18 and TRBJ2-1; a weak D match, TRBD2 (6 bases). CDR3 length equals 11 residues. Per germline, CDR1 KGHSH and CDR2 LQKENI. Trimming cost V 6 bases and J 12 bases, with 12 bases left between them. The DNA for the CDR3 is TGTGCCAGCTCCCCCGGGGACTCGCAGTTCTTC. It codes for CASSPGDSQFF.

The chain links TRBV4-1 to TRBJ2-5; D is unresolved. The V and J ends lost 5 bases and 2 bases respectively, with 6 bases between them. CDR3 length: 12 amino acids. Germline CDR1 is MGHRA and CDR2 is YSYEKL. CDR3: CASSGLQETQYF. The CDR3, as DNA: TGCGCCAGCAGCGGTTTGCAAGAGACCCAGTACTTC.

CDR3 in DNA: TGTGCCAGCAGCTTGGGGACTAGTGTTGGTAACAGTGAGCAGTTCTTC. Amino acids: CASSLGTSVGNSEQFF. The chain uses TRBV5-8 and TRBJ2-1, with 7 bases aligning to TRBD2. The CDR3 loop spans 16 amino acids. Germline lookup yields CDR1 SGHTS and CDR2 YDEGEE. The ends lost 0 bases at V and 9 bases at J; junction bases unmatched: 12.

Regarding this clone: The same CDR3 arises from other DNA sequences in this sample as well. This chain connects TRBV6-5 to TRBJ2-1, with 7 bases matching TRBD2. In germline, CDR1 is MNHEY, CDR2 SVGAGI. The V segment lost 0 bases and the J segment 0 bases; nucleotides outside the gene matches: 2. CDR3 length: 16 amino acids. The CDR3 loop is CASSYSGGSSYNEQFF. CDR3 bases: TGTGCCAGCAGTTACTCCGGGGGGAGCTCCTACAATGAGCAGTTCTTC.

This sequence joins TRBV5-1 and TRBJ2-5; 9 nucleotides agree with TRBD2. The CDR3 has 13 residues. The trim removed 5 bases at V and 5 bases at J, leaving 4 bases unmatched. CDR1 and CDR2 (germline): SGHRS, YFSETQ. The CDR3 loop reads CASRLGLAETQYF. Written as DNA, the CDR3 is TGCGCCAGCAGGCTTGGACTAGCGGAGACCCAGTACTTC.

This chain uses TRBV29-1 with TRBJ2-3; D gene ambiguous. Germline loops: CDR1 SQVTM, CDR2 ANQGSEA. V was trimmed by 1 base and J by 0 bases, leaving 8 bases between them. The CDR3 runs 14 residues. The DNA of the CDR3 is TGCAGCGTTGAAGTACAGTCCAGCACAGATACGCAGTATTTT. This translates into CSVEVQSSTDTQYF.

This CDR3 is CASSPPSLIETQYF. CDR3 in DNA: TGTGCCAGCTCACCACCTAGTCTGATAGAGACCCAGTACTTC. The J gene is TRBJ2-5, the V gene TRBV18; the D is unclear. CDR3 length: 14 amino acids. Between the trimmed V and J ends, which lost 0 bases and 4 bases, there was a span of 9 bases. CDR1 is KGHSH and CDR2 is LQKENI in the germline V gene.

The V gene is TRBV5-1, the J gene TRBJ2-2; 7 positions agree with TRBD1. The CDR3 runs 14 residues. Germline V gene sequence: CDR1 SGHRS, CDR2 YFSETQ. J was trimmed by 7 bases and V by 4 bases; bases with no gene match: 7. CDR3 amino acids: CASSAGQASGELFF. CDR3 bases: TGCGCCAGCAGCGCCGGACAGGCCAGCGGGGAGCTGTTTTTT. The variable domain in full, with the rest retrieved from reference TRBV5-1 and TRBJ2-2, is KAGVTQTPRYLIKTRGQQVTLSCSPISGHRSVSWYQQTPGQGLQFLFEYFSETQRNKGNFPGRFSGRQFSNSRSEMNVSTLELGDSALYLCASSAGQASGELFFGEGSRLTVL.